This TCR beta chain is from a study of cytomegalovirus exposure and HLA in healthy donors. Study-wide points: In terms of immune exposure information, only CMV serostatus was available. Indistinguishable V segments such as TRBV6-2 and TRBV6-3 were excluded.

The donors, nominally healthy at sampling, likely had unrecorded immune exposures. The PCR made use of 60 Vbeta and 13 Jbeta primers. In the authors' workflow: Approximately 11 million of the 80 million or so unique TCR beta chains counted in a later analysis were shared. Produced via immunoSEQ multiplex PCR; TCRdb's table is partial and in-frame only. For V, J and clone size, that table is used; D and trimming come from the DNA. The sample lists some 120,000 clones; roughly 78% were seen once. Concerning this clone: The antigen is undetermined.

Per the germline V gene, CDR1 is MNHEY and CDR2 is SMNVEV (reference sequence). The V end was cut by 5 bases, the J end by 3 bases, with 13 bases between. This CDR3 spans 14 amino acids. The specimen sequenced was PBMCs. The chain has TRBV27 and TRBJ2-5, with D perhaps TRBD1 (6 bases). This clonotype originated in a young man in good health and CMV-seronegative. The CDR3 DNA reads as TGTGCCAGCAGTCCAACCCGGGACAAAGAGACCCAGTACTTC. Its translation: CASSPTRDKETQYF.